The present T cell receptor beta chain was sequenced within a study of CD4+ T cells in melanoma (dated by TCRdb to between 2021 and 2024). Broadly, across the study: The study investigated neoantigen-specific CD4+ T cells in human melanoma.

Donors were patients with melanoma. To note about this clone: Its antigen remains undetermined. Within one base of it there is no much larger clone, and no base qualities were kept.

Beyond this particular receptor, the publication reports: Neoantigen-specific CD4+ T cells were reported to be correlated with the function of CD8+ T cells, macrophages and B cells. According to the report, neoantigen-specific CD4+ T cells in melanoma displayed diverse differentiation states.

The library was built by means of the immunoSEQ multiplex PCR assay. TCRdb mirrors the immuneACCESS table, restricted to in-frame sequences. Some clones are absent from its copies; in checked studies, under half trace to an unresolved V gene, and the reason for the others is unknown. The sample profile shows roughly 140,000 clones; about nine tenths of them were found once. About 1.5% of the sample comes from the top ten. The receptor was isolated from a human donor with melanoma.

In nucleotide form, the sequence is TGTGCCAGCAGTCAATACCCAGGGGCCGAGCAGTACTTC. Its protein is CASSQYPGAEQYF. In this chain, TRBV2 is recombined with TRBJ2-7; TRBD1 might be the D gene, on 6 matching bases. Cut back by 5 bases and 6 bases, the V and J ends lie 14 bases apart. CDR3 length: 13 amino acids, cysteine to phenylalanine. Of all the DNA, just the CDR3 is kept, 39 bases in frame from base 1. Looking up the germline V gene yields CDR1 SNHLY and CDR2 FYNNEI.